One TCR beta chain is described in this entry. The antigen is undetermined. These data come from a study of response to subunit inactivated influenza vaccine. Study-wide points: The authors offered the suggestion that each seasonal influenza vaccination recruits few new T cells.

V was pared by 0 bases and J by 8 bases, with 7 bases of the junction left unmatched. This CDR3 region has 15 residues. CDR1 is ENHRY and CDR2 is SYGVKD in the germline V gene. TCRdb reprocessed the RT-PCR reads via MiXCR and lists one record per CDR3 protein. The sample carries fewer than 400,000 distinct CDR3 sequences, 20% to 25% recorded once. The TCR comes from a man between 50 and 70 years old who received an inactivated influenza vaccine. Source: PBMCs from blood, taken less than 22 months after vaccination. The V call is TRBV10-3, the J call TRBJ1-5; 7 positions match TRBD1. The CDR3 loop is CAISESNRGIKPQHF. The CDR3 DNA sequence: TGTGCCATCAGTGAGTCGAACAGGGGCATTAAGCCCCAGCATTTT.